This T cell receptor beta chain is from a study of blood T cell repertoires in COVID-19. The wider study: In each case, the material was cDNA or gDNA derived from T cells, B-cell-depleted T cells, or PBMCs.

Per the germline V gene, CDR1 is LGHDT and CDR2 is YNNKEL (reference sequence). This CDR3 region has 15 residues. V gave up 4 bases and J gave up 4 bases, with 16 bases separating them. Here immunoSEQ multiplex PCR was the method, and the copy in TCRdb shows in-frame clones only, minus some. The sample lists over 150,000 clones, about four fifths seen once, with 7.5% in the top ten. This clone was detected a few times. The genes are TRBV3-1 (or the pseudogene TRBV3-2) and TRBJ1-1; TRBD1 might be the D (6 bases). This TCR was recovered from a man aged 40-49 years who had recovered from COVID-19. The sequenced material came from PBMCs or T cells enriched from blood (not recorded which). In DNA, the CDR3 is TGTGCCAGCAGCCTCCATCAGGGGTCCGGCACTGAAGCTTTCTTT. Protein sequence: CASSLHQGSGTEAFF.